Sequencing of this T cell receptor (beta chain) was carried out in a study of T-cell memory formation after mild COVID-19 (dated by TCRdb to about 2021). As for the study more broadly: Most TCR sequence clusters were specific to one of the two donors. Longitudinal TCRalpha and TCRbeta repertoire sequencing tracked T-cell clones expanding and contracting after mild COVID-19 in two donors. Two young, previously healthy adult volunteers, one female and one male, were included in the cohort. Overall results and qualifications from the work: SARS-CoV-2 specificity of the second-wave clones peaking on day 37 was not confirmed. Contracting CD4+ clones were found mainly in CM and EM memory subsets, while CD8+ clones were enriched in EMRA. The study included only a couple of mild cases, and larger cohorts that include severe cases with pre-infection samples were judged to be necessary. Some responding clones were found in pre-infection memory, which suggests that pre-existing cross-reactive memory T cells took part in the SARS-CoV-2 response. Clones that contracted from day 15 to 85 showed balanced CD4/CD8 phenotypes, whereas a second wave of clones that expanded from day 15 to 37 leaned towards CD4+.

Ficoll-Paque density gradient centrifugation was used to isolate PBMCs. Trimming at the junction amounts to 1 base on V and 0 bases on J, and the germline ends lie 5 bases apart. Sequences MGHRA (CDR1) and YSYEKL (CDR2) are obtained from the germline V gene. From the cysteine through the phenylalanine, the CDR3 covers 14 amino acids. Solely the CDR3 DNA is kept, with 42 bases framed from the first base. This clonotype was picked up many times. The target of this receptor is not known. Nothing much larger sits one base from this clone, and base qualities are not available. TCRdb names Illumina NovaSeq 6000 as the instrument used. TCRalpha and TCRbeta cDNA libraries were constructed by 5'RACE with constant-segment primers, with sample barcodes and unique molecular identifiers being introduced. Trizol reagent was used to extract RNA from every sample. The libraries were amplified in two PCR steps, and the second step added a second sample barcode and Illumina TruSeq adapters. The libraries were sequenced on an Illumina NovaSeq using 2 x 150 bp paired-end reads. As for how the authors treated the data: The reads were demultiplexed and collapsed into UMI-guided consensus sequences using migec v1.2.7. With mixcr v2.1.11, UMI consensuses were aligned to TRA and TRB V and J templates and assembled into clonotypes. A clonotype was counted as expanded or contracted only when both edgeR and NoisET called the clonotype significant, with the noise models trained on biological replicates. For edgeR calls, the cutoffs were a false discovery rate-adjusted p below 0.01 and a log2 fold-change threshold of 1. PCA with hierarchical clustering of max-normalized trajectories of the 1000 most abundant clonotypes was used as exploratory dynamics analysis. The CD4 or CD8 phenotype of responding clones was assigned using the separately sequenced CD4+ and CD8+ repertoires. The raw public data were reprocessed by TCRdb itself: fastp quality trimming at Q25, MiXCR clonotype calling, in-frame beta chains only. Every CDR3 protein is listed once, alongside the most common genes and DNA of its rows. TCRdb's processing, not the authors', yielded these V and J calls. The sample data list about 320,000 distinct CDR3 sequences, and roughly 13% of these were observed just once. Clones ranked in the top ten supply under 25% of the sample.

This receptor was taken from a man aged 18 to 35 who had mild COVID-19 (a few samples of this study predate the infection). The sample titles of this study are shuffled in the database, so cell type and time point are left out; the donor was told from shared clones. The chain joins TRBV4-1 to TRBJ2-3; there is no confident call for the D gene. Sequenced material: PBMCs or a T cell subset sorted from them (not recorded which). The CDR3 reads CASSQADSTDTQYF. The DNA is TGCGCCAGCAGCCAAGCTGATAGCACAGATACGCAGTATTTT.